This T cell receptor beta chain appears in the sequencing data of a study of blood T cell repertoires in COVID-19. In the study overall: T cells, B-cell-depleted T cells, or PBMCs supplied cDNA or gDNA.

Per the germline V gene, CDR1 is MDHEN and CDR2 is SYDVKM. The CDR3 loop spans 15 amino acids. The germline V and J ends were trimmed by 3 bases and 4 bases, with 15 bases remaining between them. The data were produced by immunoSEQ multiplex PCR, yet TCRdb's version contains in-frame clones alone and is incomplete. This sample carries a few hundred thousand clones, roughly 91% of them seen once, and the ten largest clones take around 0.8%. The material sequenced was peripheral blood. V usage is TRBV28 and J usage is TRBJ1-1; D is possibly TRBD1 (5 bases). This TCR derives from a man aged 30 to 45 with acute or convalescent COVID-19. The CDR3 here is CASSFWGEVSTEAFF. The CDR3 coding sequence is TGTGCCAGCAGTTTCTGGGGCGAAGTGAGCACTGAAGCTTTCTTT. Supplemented by reference TRBV28 and TRBJ1-1, the full variable domain reads DVKVTQSSRYLVKRTGEKVFLECVQDMDHENMFWYRQDPGLGLRLIYFSYDVKMKEKGDIPEGYSVSREKKERFSLILESASTNQTSMYLCASSFWGEVSTEAFFGQGTRLTVV.